One sample yielded the 6 T cell receptor beta chains listed below, sequenced in a study of shared T cell receptors in the human thymus. Data came from immunoSEQ multiplex PCR; TCRdb stores just in-frame clones and leaves some out. Of under 450,000 clones detected, about 95% appear once; the ten largest clones hold approximately 0.02%. The sample comprised thymocytes. The source is a human donor.

The CDR3 sequence is CAIGELFF. The DNA of the CDR3 is TGTGCCATCGGGGAGCTGTTTTTT. The V gene is TRBV28, the J gene TRBJ2-2; no clear D. V was clipped by 10 bases and J by 7 bases, with 1 base between them. The CDR3 extends over 8 amino acids. CDR1 is MDHEN, CDR2 SYDVKM, per germline.

This clone was observed a handful of times. V and J are TRBV27 and TRBJ2-5; 12 nucleotides align to TRBD2. Germline CDR1 reads MNHEY; CDR2 reads SMNVEV (reference sequence). The trim removed 7 bases at V and 2 bases at J, leaving 5 bases unmatched. The CDR3 loop spans 15 amino acids. The CDR3 DNA sequence: TGTGCCAGCATCCGCCTAGCGGGAGGGCAAGAGACCCAGTACTTC. Amino acid sequence: CASIRLAGGQETQYF.

The rearrangement joins TRBV27 to TRBJ2-7; TRBD1 matches at 7 bases. V was clipped by 2 bases and J by 6 bases; unmatched bases: 7. From germline, CDR1 is MNHEY and CDR2 SMNVEV (reference sequence). The CDR3 length is 14 residues. The CDR3 protein is CASSLTVGQIEQYF. CDR3 bases: TGTGCCAGCAGTTTAACCGTGGGACAGATCGAGCAGTACTTC.

This clone has just one count. The genes are TRBV6-1 and TRBJ1-4; no clear D gene. V lost 5 bases and J lost 0, with 10 bases in between. This CDR3 is 15 amino acids long. Looked up from germline, CDR1 is MNHNS and CDR2 is SASEGT. The CDR3 sequence is CASSPQPSTNEKLFF. As DNA, the CDR3 is TGTGCCAGCAGTCCCCAACCGTCAACTAATGAAAAACTGTTTTTT.

The chain uses TRBV4-3 and TRBJ2-2; D might be TRBD2 (7 bases). V lost 0 bases, J lost 1 base, and 12 bases lay in between. Germline assignment: CDR1 LGHNA and CDR2 YSLEER. The CDR3 is 17 residues long. The CDR3 DNA sequence: TGCGCCAGCAGCCAAGAAATGGGGGGGCAGAACACCGGGGAGCTGTTTTTT. Protein: CASSQEMGGQNTGELFF.

This chain uses TRBV5-1 with TRBJ2-7; 7 bases agree with TRBD1. The CDR3 loop spans 16 amino acids. Germline-derived CDR1 and CDR2 are SGHRS and YFSETQ. V was clipped by 5 bases and J by 0 bases; unmatched bases: 11. CDR3 amino acids: CASRNGDSSSSYEQYF. CDR3 bases: TGCGCCAGCAGAAATGGGGACAGTAGTAGCTCCTACGAGCAGTACTTC.